The 31 T cell receptor beta chains listed next were all sequenced from one sample in a study of T cell changes during pregnancy in multiple sclerosis. The repertoire was sequenced with immunoSEQ multiplex PCR; TCRdb's copy has only in-frame clones and lacks some. In the table there are some 70,000 clones, 75% to 95% of which are singletons. The starting material was CD4+ T cells from peripheral blood mononuclear cells, obtained in the third trimester of pregnancy. These receptors all come from a female donor in good health, enrolled as a control in a pregnancy study.

The V call is TRBV5-5, the J call TRBJ1-2, with a weak D call TRBD1 (6 bases). With 2 bases removed from V and 4 bases from J, the gap between germline ends came to 12 bases. Germline lookup yields CDR1 SGHKS and CDR2 YYEKEE (reference sequence). This CDR3 spans 14 amino acids. The CDR3 sequence: CASSFQTGPYGYTF. CDR3 sequence (DNA): TGTGCCAGCAGCTTTCAGACAGGCCCCTATGGCTACACCTTC. Together with reference TRBV5-5 and TRBJ1-2, the CDR3 gives the full variable domain: DAGVTQSPTHLIKTRGQQVTLRCSPISGHKSVSWYQQVLGQGPQFIFQYYEKEERGRGNFPDRFSARQFPNYSSELNVNALLLGDSALYLCASSFQTGPYGYTFGSGTRLTVV.

The chain has TRBV30 and TRBJ2-5; 7 positions match TRBD1. Germline V CDR1 and CDR2: GTSNPN, SVGIG (reference sequence). The CDR3 is 14 residues long. V lost 5 bases and J lost 6; bases outside the gene matches: 12. This CDR3 is CAWGKDRVVKTQYF. DNA for the CDR3: TGTGCCTGGGGGAAAGACAGGGTGGTGAAGACCCAGTACTTC.

V is TRBV10-3 and J is TRBJ2-7; 7 bases are a match to TRBD2. J gave up 2 bases and V 6 bases, and 7 bases lay outside the gene matches. CDR1 is ENHRY, CDR2 SYGVKD, per germline. This CDR3 has 14 residues. CDR3 loop: CAISLERDAYEQYF. DNA for the CDR3: TGTGCCATCAGCCTGGAGCGGGACGCCTACGAGCAGTACTTC.

This clone occurred many times. The V gene is TRBV2, the J gene TRBJ1-5; possibly TRBD1 for D (6 bases). This CDR3 comprises 14 residues. CDR1 is SNHLY, CDR2 FYNNEI, per germline. V was pared by 4 bases and J by 6 bases, with 13 bases between. The CDR3 coding sequence is TGTGCCAGCAGTGGGGATACAGGGAGTCAGCCCCAGCATTTT. Amino acids: CASSGDTGSQPQHF.

The chain recombines TRBV7-8 with TRBJ2-7; 9 bases are a match to TRBD1. The germline V gene encodes CDR1 SGHVS and CDR2 FQNEAQ. V dropped 4 bases and J dropped 6; count of bases not matched to a gene: 10. The CDR3 sequence is 15 residues long. CDR3 coding DNA: TGTGCCAGCAGCTCCGCTCGCGGGACAGGGTCCGAGCAGTACTTC. Translating gives CASSSARGTGSEQYF.

This clone was observed once. The chain joins TRBV9 to TRBJ2-1, with 7 bases that match TRBD2. The V gene end was trimmed by 1 base and the J gene end by 2 bases; junction bases not matched to a gene: 3. Germline lookup yields CDR1 SGDLS and CDR2 YYNGEE. This CDR3 is built from 15 residues. The CDR3 spells CASSVPSGTYNEQFF. CDR3 in DNA: TGTGCCAGCAGCGTACCCAGCGGGACCTACAATGAGCAGTTCTTC.

The chain is built from TRBV7-3 and TRBJ1-6; 8 nucleotides match TRBD1. The CDR3 sequence is 16 residues long. Germline V lookup: CDR1 SGHTA, CDR2 FQGTGA. Trimming took 5 bases from V and 7 from J; bases not matched to a gene: 10. The chain's CDR3 is CASSRLGQGPNSPLHF. Written as DNA, the CDR3 is TGTGCCAGCAGCCGATTAGGACAGGGACCGAATTCACCCCTCCACTTT.

V usage is TRBV2 and J usage is TRBJ2-6; TRBD2 aligns across 10 bases. The CDR3 is 19 amino acids. The V gene's germline CDR1 is SNHLY and CDR2 FYNNEI. V was clipped by 3 bases and J by 2 bases; unmatched bases: 10. Here the CDR3 reads CASSDQRGGPLAGANVLTF. In DNA form, the CDR3 reads TGTGCCAGCAGTGACCAGCGGGGGGGTCCCCTCGCTGGGGCCAACGTCCTGACTTTC.

This chain links TRBV7-2 with TRBJ1-4; 8 nucleotides match TRBD1. The germline CDR1 and CDR2 sequences are SGHTA and FQGNSA. Trimming took 1 base from V and 10 from J; bases not matched to a gene: 11. The CDR3 spans 16 residues. The CDR3 protein is CASSLVVPGTGGKLFF. The CDR3 coding sequence is TGTGCCAGCAGCTTAGTGGTTCCGGGGACAGGCGGAAAACTGTTTTTT.

The rearrangement joins TRBV30 to TRBJ1-1; TRBD1 matches at 8 bases. The ends lost 8 bases at V and 5 bases at J; junction bases unmatched: 7. CDR3 length: 12 amino acids. The V gene's germline CDR1 is GTSNPN and CDR2 SVGIG (reference sequence). The CDR3 loop reads CARDRSGTEAFF. The CDR3, as DNA: TGTGCCCGGGACAGGTCGGGTACTGAAGCTTTCTTT.

The V and J genes are TRBV9 and TRBJ2-7; 13 bases map to TRBD2. Germline V lookup: CDR1 SGDLS, CDR2 YYNGEE. V lost 2 bases, J lost 4 bases, and 12 bases stayed unmatched. The CDR3 runs to 18 residues. CDR3 protein: CASSVSLSTSGGEYEQYF. CDR3 DNA: TGTGCCAGCAGCGTTTCCTTAAGCACTAGCGGGGGGGAATACGAGCAGTACTTC.

The chain carries TRBV5-5 and TRBJ1-2; D might be TRBD1 (6 bases). V dropped 5 bases and J dropped 9 bases, with 20 bases sitting between them. Germline loops: CDR1 SGHKS, CDR2 YYEKEE (reference sequence). CDR3 size: 14 residues. The CDR3 spells CASREPGGQLSYTF. In DNA, the CDR3 is TGTGCCAGCAGAGAGCCCGGGGGGCAATTGAGCTACACCTTC.

The chain has TRBV30 and TRBJ1-3; 8 bases line up with TRBD1. This CDR3 has 14 residues. With 4 bases clipped from V and 7 bases from J, the junction kept 9 bases outside the gene matches. The germline CDR1 and CDR2 sequences are GTSNPN and SVGIG (reference sequence). CDR3: CAWTYRGVDNTIYF. CDR3 DNA sequence: TGTGCCTGGACTTACAGGGGGGTCGACAACACCATATATTTT.

The rearrangement joins TRBV7-2 to TRBJ1-1, with 7 bases matching TRBD1. Trimming took 5 bases from V and 4 from J; bases not matched to a gene: 7. Per germline, CDR1 SGHTA and CDR2 FQGNSA. The CDR3 runs 14 residues. CDR3 protein: CASSRGPGGTEAFF. The CDR3 coding sequence is TGTGCCAGCAGCAGGGGGCCAGGAGGCACTGAAGCTTTCTTT.

The CDR3: CAWSKRSEQHF. The DNA of the CDR3 is TGTGCCTGGAGTAAAAGGAGCGAACAGCATTTT. The chain joins TRBV30 to TRBJ1-5; D gene unclear. CDR1 and CDR2 (germline): GTSNPN, SVGIG (reference sequence). Trimming left V 2 bases short and J 13 bases short, with 12 bases between. The CDR3 contains 11 residues.

V is TRBV4-1 and J is TRBJ1-1; D possibly corresponds to TRBD1 (5 bases). The CDR3 sequence is 14 residues long. CDR1 and CDR2 from the germline V gene are MGHRA and YSYEKL. Trimming pared 0 bases from V and 11 bases from J, leaving 16 bases between. This CDR3 reads CASSQDRRGEAAFF. In DNA, the CDR3 is TGCGCCAGCAGCCAAGATCGTCGAGGGGAGGCGGCTTTCTTT.

This clone was seen a single time. This chain connects TRBV10-1 to TRBJ2-2, with D possibly matching TRBD2 (6 bases). Germline V gene lookup returns CDR1 WNHNN and CDR2 SYGVQD (reference sequence). V lost 9 bases, J lost 6 bases, and 17 bases lay in between. This CDR3 has 14 residues. The CDR3: CARTAGPPSGELFF. The CDR3 DNA reads as TGCGCCAGGACGGCGGGACCGCCTTCCGGGGAGCTGTTTTTT.

This clone appeared a single time. V and J are TRBV30 and TRBJ1-6; weak D call: TRBD1 (5 bases). The CDR3 loop spans 16 amino acids. The ends were cut back, 4 bases at V and 5 bases at J, with 18 bases in the middle. The germline gives CDR1 GTSNPN, CDR2 SVGIG (reference sequence). CDR3 nucleotides: TGTGCCTGGACCGAACAATCAGGGCTAGATAATTCACCCCTCCACTTT. The encoded protein is CAWTEQSGLDNSPLHF.

The V gene is TRBV7-2, the J gene TRBJ1-1, with no clear D. The CDR3 is 14 residues long. The V and J ends lost 2 bases and 1 base respectively, with 8 bases between them. Per germline, CDR1 SGHTA and CDR2 FQGNSA. In DNA form, the CDR3 reads TGTGCCAGCAGCTTATTCGGAGAGAACACTGAAGCTTTCTTT. Residues: CASSLFGENTEAFF.

The chain couples TRBV5-8 to TRBJ2-7; tentatively, D is TRBD1 (6 bases). CDR1 and CDR2 (germline): SGHTS, YDEGEE. CDR3 length: 14 residues. V lost 4 bases, J lost 3 bases, and 14 bases lay in between. CDR3 sequence (DNA): TGTGCCAGCAGCCCTCCGGGACAACTCTACGAGCAGTACTTC. It yields the protein CASSPPGQLYEQYF.

The V gene is TRBV7-2, the J gene TRBJ1-3; 7 bases fit TRBD1. V lost 1 base and J lost 4; bases outside the gene matches: 7. This CDR3 is 16 amino acids long. CDR1 SGHTA and CDR2 FQGNSA come from the germline V gene. The CDR3 reads CASSLVEQGSGNTIYF. The CDR3 DNA reads as TGTGCCAGCAGCTTAGTCGAACAGGGGTCGGGAAACACCATATATTTT.

V is TRBV23-1 and J is TRBJ1-1; D is unclear. TRBV23-1 is annotated as an ORF whose role is uncertain. The CDR3 extends over 14 amino acids. V lost 0 bases to trimming and J lost 4 bases, with 9 bases between them. The CDR3 here is CASSQSIRGTEAFF. The CDR3 DNA is TGCGCCAGCAGTCAATCGATTCGGGGCACTGAAGCTTTCTTT.

The J gene is TRBJ2-2, the V gene TRBV6-6; D remains ambiguous. This CDR3 has 13 amino acids. The germline V gene encodes CDR1 MNHNY and CDR2 SVGAGI (reference sequence). V was cut by 0 bases and J by 5 bases, with 4 bases left in between. CDR3 residues: CASSYSLTGELFF. In DNA form, the CDR3 reads TGTGCCAGCAGTTACTCCCTAACCGGGGAGCTGTTTTTT.

The chain combines TRBV27 with TRBJ1-6, with D possibly TRBD1 on 5 matching bases. CDR1 and CDR2 from the germline V gene are MNHEY and SMNVEV (reference sequence). V dropped 0 bases and J dropped 7 bases, with 7 bases sitting between them. The CDR3 length is 14 residues. In DNA form, the CDR3 reads TGTGCCAGCAGTTTATCGAGACAGAATTCACCCCTCCACTTT. This codes for CASSLSRQNSPLHF.

This clone was detected only a few times. V usage is TRBV2 and J usage is TRBJ1-6, with a possible D match to TRBD1 (5 bases). CDR1 and CDR2 from the germline V gene are SNHLY and FYNNEI. Trimming left V 8 bases short and J 5 bases short, with 13 bases between. This CDR3 spans 14 amino acids. This CDR3 is CASCRGRDNSPLHF. In nucleotides, the CDR3 is TGTGCCAGCTGTCGGGGGAGAGATAATTCACCCCTCCACTTT.

This clone was picked up one time. The chain couples TRBV11-3 to TRBJ2-3; the match to TRBD1 covers 8 bases. Trimming removed 4 bases from V and 3 bases from J; junction bases left unmatched: 3. Germline CDR1 SGHNT, CDR2 YENEEA. The length of the CDR3 is 14 residues. CDR3 sequence reads: CASSSRTGTDTQYF. Here the CDR3 DNA reads TGTGCCAGCAGCTCGCGGACAGGGACAGATACGCAGTATTTT.

The rearrangement links TRBV7-8 to TRBJ1-5, with a weak D call TRBD1 (5 bases). CDR1 is SGHVS, CDR2 FQNEAQ, per germline. V lost 2 bases to trimming and J lost 6 bases, with 14 bases between them. The CDR3 contains 15 residues. The CDR3: CASSLLQGSRQPQHF. The DNA for the CDR3 is TGTGCCAGCAGCTTACTTCAGGGAAGCCGTCAGCCCCAGCATTTT. Complete variable domain (other parts from reference TRBV7-8 and TRBJ1-5): GAGVSQSPRYKVAKRGQDVALRCDPISGHVSLFWYQQALGQGPEFLTYFQNEAQLDKSGLPSDRFFAERPEGSVSTLKIQRTQQEDSAVYLCASSLLQGSRQPQHFGDGTRLSIL.

The chain combines TRBV7-9 with TRBJ2-5; D uncertain. The V gene's germline CDR1 is SEHNR and CDR2 FQNEAQ (reference sequence). The CDR3 extends over 14 amino acids. V lost 8 bases to trimming and J lost 0 bases, with 13 bases between them. CDR3 residues: CASGWVGDQETQYF. The CDR3 DNA reads TGTGCCAGCGGCTGGGTCGGAGACCAAGAGACCCAGTACTTC. Drawing the rest from reference TRBV7-9 and TRBJ2-5, the complete variable domain is DTGVSQNPRHKITKRGQNVTFRCDPISEHNRLYWYRQTLGQGPEFLTYFQNEAQLEKSRLLSDRFSAERPKGSFSTLEIQRTEQGDSAMYLCASGWVGDQETQYFGPGTRLLVL.

V gene TRBV30 combines with J gene TRBJ2-3; D possibly corresponds to TRBD1 (6 bases). The CDR3 runs 14 residues. V gave up 0 bases and J gave up 6 bases, with 13 bases separating them. CDR1 GTSNPN and CDR2 SVGIG come from the germline V gene (reference sequence). The CDR3 loop reads CAWSVQQGFDTQYF. The CDR3 region has the DNA TGTGCCTGGAGTGTACAGCAGGGGTTTGATACGCAGTATTTT.

This clone was seen a single time. The rearrangement uses TRBV6-5 and TRBJ2-7, with TRBD1 as a possible D gene (5 bases). V lost 7 bases and J lost 6, with 19 bases in between. The CDR3 loop spans 14 amino acids. Germline V gene lookup returns CDR1 MNHEY and CDR2 SVGAGI. The CDR3 is CASNRVLGAGEQYF. The CDR3 nucleotides are TGTGCCAGCAATCGGGTGCTTGGGGCAGGCGAGCAGTACTTC.

J is TRBJ1-1 and V is TRBV28; TRBD1 is a possible D gene (6 bases). The CDR3 consists of 14 residues. Trimming took off 3 bases at V and 4 bases at J, with 12 bases between the two ends. Germline CDR1 reads MDHEN; CDR2 reads SYDVKM. The CDR3: CASSLAGATTEAFF. For the CDR3, the DNA is TGTGCCAGCAGTTTGGCAGGGGCGACCACTGAAGCTTTCTTT.